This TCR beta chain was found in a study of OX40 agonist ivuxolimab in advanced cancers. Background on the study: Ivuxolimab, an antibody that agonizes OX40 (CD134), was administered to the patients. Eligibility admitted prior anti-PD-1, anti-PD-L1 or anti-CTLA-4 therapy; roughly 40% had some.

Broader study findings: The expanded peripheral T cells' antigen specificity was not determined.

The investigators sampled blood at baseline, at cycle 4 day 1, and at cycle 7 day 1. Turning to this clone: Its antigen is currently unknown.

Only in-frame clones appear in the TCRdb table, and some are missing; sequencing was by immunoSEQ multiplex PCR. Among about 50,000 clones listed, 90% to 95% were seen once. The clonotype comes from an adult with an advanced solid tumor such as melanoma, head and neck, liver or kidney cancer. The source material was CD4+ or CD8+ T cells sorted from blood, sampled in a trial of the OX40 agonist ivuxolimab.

The CDR3 is CASIRRGLPTDTQYF. CDR3 nucleotides: TGTGCCAGCATCCGCCGGGGACTTCCCACAGATACGCAGTATTTT. The chain links TRBV28 to TRBJ2-3, with D tentatively TRBD2 (6 bases). The CDR3 covers 15 residues. Trimming removed 7 bases at V and 2 bases at J, with 16 bases between. Germline V gene data show CDR1 as MDHEN and CDR2 as SYDVKM.